The 9 T cell receptor beta chains below all came from one sample that was sequenced in a study of cytomegalovirus exposure and HLA in healthy donors. 60 Vbeta and 13 Jbeta primers were used in PCR. Method: immunoSEQ multiplex PCR; TCRdb's copy keeps in-frame clones and lacks some. The top ten hold around 2.4% of the sample, which has about 140,000 clones, more than 75% seen once. Specimen: PBMCs. The receptors stem from a woman aged 18-29 years in good health and CMV-seropositive.

This clone was picked up many times. The V gene is TRBV4-1, the J gene TRBJ2-7; TRBD1 is a possible D gene (6 bases). The V end lost 0 bases, the J end lost 5 bases, and 11 bases lay between the germline ends. The CDR3 covers 14 residues. Germline-derived CDR1 and CDR2 are MGHRA and YSYEKL. The DNA of the CDR3 is TGCGCCAGCAGCCAAGACAGGGGAAGGGACGAGCAGTACTTC. Translation: CASSQDRGRDEQYF.

The CDR3 region has the DNA TGTGCCAGCCAAACGGGGCTAGCGGGGGCGGAGCTGTTTTTT. This codes for CASQTGLAGAELFF. The gene calls are TRBV6-5 and TRBJ2-2; 10 nucleotides agree with TRBD2. After removal of 8 bases from V and 10 bases from J, the junction contained 10 bases not matched to a gene. The CDR3 is 14 amino acids. In germline, CDR1 is MNHEY, CDR2 SVGAGI.

The chain combines TRBV19 with TRBJ1-3, with D possibly TRBD1 on 5 matching bases. CDR3 length: 16 residues. Trimming stripped 3 bases from V and 0 bases from J, with 12 bases between. From germline, CDR1 is LNHDA and CDR2 SQIVND (reference sequence). The CDR3 nucleotides read TGTGCCAGTAGTATTTGGGGACTGTCCTCTGGAAACACCATATATTTT. Protein sequence: CASSIWGLSSGNTIYF.

This clone counts as medium-sized (0.01 to 0.1%). The chain has TRBV5-1 and TRBJ1-1; D is possibly TRBD1 (5 bases). Germline V gene sequence: CDR1 SGHRS, CDR2 YFSETQ. CDR3 size: 17 residues. The germline V and J ends were trimmed by 1 base and 0 bases, with 16 bases remaining between them. The CDR3 is CASSLFLGRAMNTEAFF. The CDR3 region has the DNA TGCGCCAGCAGCTTGTTCTTGGGCAGGGCGATGAACACTGAAGCTTTCTTT.

The chain links TRBV19 to TRBJ2-1; D uncertain. Germline loops: CDR1 LNHDA, CDR2 SQIVND (reference sequence). With 5 bases removed from V and 7 bases from J, the gap between germline ends came to 12 bases. CDR3 length: 13 residues. This CDR3 is CASSPTSINEQFF. DNA for the CDR3: TGTGCCAGTAGTCCCACGTCTATAAATGAGCAGTTCTTC.

The genes are TRBV25-1 and TRBJ1-1, with TRBD1 matching 7 bases. V was clipped by 4 bases and J by 5 bases; unmatched bases: 7. Germline CDR1 MGHDK, CDR2 SYGVNS. The CDR3 spans 14 residues. CDR3 in amino acids: CASSGTGATTEAFF. CDR3 coding DNA: TGTGCCAGCAGTGGAACAGGGGCGACGACTGAAGCTTTCTTT. Full variable domain (outside the CDR3, taken from reference TRBV25-1 and TRBJ1-1): EADIYQTPRYLVIGTGKKITLECSQTMGHDKMYWYQQDPGMELHLIHYSYGVNSTEKGDLSSESTVSRIRTEHFPLTLESARPSHTSQYLCASSGTGATTEAFFGQGTRLTVV.

The V gene is TRBV2, the J gene TRBJ2-5, with 13 bases lining up with TRBD2. In germline, CDR1 is SNHLY, CDR2 FYNNEI. This CDR3 comprises 16 residues. Trimming took 7 bases from V and 5 from J; bases not matched to a gene: 10. The CDR3 DNA reads as TGTGCCAGCAAAGCTACTAGCGGGGGGGCGAGTGAGACCCAGTACTTC. Protein sequence: CASKATSGGASETQYF.

The chain has TRBV18 and TRBJ1-1; D possibly corresponds to TRBD1 (6 bases). The V gene lost 5 bases and the J gene lost 7 bases, with 26 bases spanning the gap. Germline loops: CDR1 KGHSH, CDR2 LQKENI. The length of the CDR3 is 17 residues. The DNA for the CDR3 is TGTGCCAGCTCATTTACCGGGGGGCGGCCCAGGCTATTTGAAGCTTTCTTT. It yields the protein CASSFTGGRPRLFEAFF. The whole variable domain, filled in from reference TRBV18 and TRBJ1-1, reads NAGVMQNPRHLVRRRGQEARLRCSPMKGHSHVYWYRQLPEEGLKFMVYLQKENIIDESGMPKERFSAEFPKEGPSILRIQQVVRGDSAAYFCASSFTGGRPRLFEAFFGQGTRLTVV.

The sample holds a few counts of this clone. The gene calls are TRBV6-1 and TRBJ2-7, with a weak D call TRBD1 (6 bases). Trimming pared 0 bases from V and 2 bases from J, leaving 11 bases between. The CDR3 sequence is 15 residues long. The germline V gene has CDR1 MNHNS and CDR2 SASEGT. The CDR3 nucleotides read TGTGCCAGCAGTGAAGCCGGCAGGGGAACCTACGAGCAGTACTTC. Residues: CASSEAGRGTYEQYF.